The clone carrying this T cell receptor (beta chain) showed up just a few times. Its antigen remains unknown. The authors made TCR cDNA by 5'RACE template switching, adding a universal primer site and UMIs. TCRdb reanalysed the 5' RACE reads using MiXCR and keeps one entry per CDR3 protein. The repertoire holds 500,000 to 650,000 distinct CDR3 sequences, with around a sixth as singletons. This specimen belongs to a study of T cells after yellow fever vaccination. General study points: Clonotype sharing between CD4 and CD8 compartments was small.

This specimen consisted of PBMCs, obtained less than 6 days after the first yellow fever vaccination. This clonotype originated in a man between 18 and 29 years old who received the YFV17D yellow fever vaccine.

Here the CDR3 reads CASITTGTSAQYF. The DNA of the CDR3 is TGTGCCAGCATTACAACCGGGACTAGCGCGCAGTATTTT. The chain couples TRBV12-3 or TRBV12-4 to TRBJ2-3; 10 positions match TRBD2. The J segment lost 10 bases and the V segment lost 7 bases, leaving 8 bases of the junction unmatched. There are 13 residues in the CDR3.